A selection of T cell receptor beta chains follows, all from one sample in a study of T cell responses to AZD1222 COVID-19 vaccine. Assay used: immunoSEQ multiplex PCR; TCRdb lists only in-frame clones, some missing. The sample lists about 98,000 clones; 86% were seen once. The specimen comprised peripheral blood, sampled on day 0 of AZD1222 vaccination. These receptor sequences come from an adult in good health. Both conserved end residues are part of each CDR3. The D gene is left open where the match is weak. Clone size is not always given. Where it is, it says once, few, many or a class for expanded clones.

V gene,J gene,clone size,D gene,CDR3 protein,CDR3 DNA
TRBV5-1,TRBJ1-1,once,.,CASSLKAQNTEAFF,TGCGCCAGCAGCTTGAAAGCCCAGAACACTGAAGCTTTCTTT
TRBV29-1,TRBJ2-3,.,TRBD1,CSVEQGAVADTQYF,TGCAGCGTTGAACAGGGGGCAGTGGCAGATACGCAGTATTTT
TRBV7-9,TRBJ2-3,.,TRBD2,CASSLGLAGVTDTQYF,TGTGCCAGCAGCTTAGGGCTAGCGGGAGTCACAGATACGCAGTATTTT
TRBV5-4,TRBJ2-5,.,TRBD1,CASSLGDSQETQYF,TGTGCCAGCAGCTTGGGGGACAGTCAAGAGACCCAGTACTTC
TRBV5-4,TRBJ1-6,.,.,CASSFIAGFNSPLHF,TGTGCCAGCAGCTTTATAGCAGGCTTCAATTCACCCCTCCACTTT
TRBV28,TRBJ2-5,.,.,CASSQGGGVETQYF,TGTGCCAGCAGTCAGGGAGGGGGGGTGGAGACCCAGTACTTC
TRBV6-5,TRBJ2-3,.,TRBD2,CASSYSGLGRATQYF,TGTGCCAGCAGTTACTCGGGGCTAGGGAGGGCTACGCAGTATTTT
TRBV19,TRBJ2-2,.,TRBD1,CASSIISGTGGNTGELFF,TGTGCCAGTAGTATCATTTCCGGGACAGGGGGAAACACCGGAGAGCTGTTTTTT
TRBV25-1,TRBJ2-7,.,TRBD2,CASSVELAAYEQYF,TGTGCCAGCAGCGTTGAACTAGCGGCCTACGAGCAGTACTTC
TRBV28,TRBJ1-6,once,TRBD1,CASSLVQGAGSPLHF,TGTGCCAGCAGTTTAGTCCAGGGGGCGGGTTCACCCCTCCACTTT